The 21 T cell receptor beta chains below come from one sample, sequenced in a study of identical twins. TCRdb analysed the 5' RACE reads with MiXCR anew, one entry per CDR3 protein. The sample lists 1.5 million to 2 million distinct CDR3 sequences; about 32% were seen once. The specimen was cord blood. The receptors derive from a newborn girl in good health.

At least ten counts were recorded for this clonotype. The chain couples TRBV29-1 to TRBJ1-2; D unresolved. Trimming left V 1 base short and J 0 bases short, with 12 bases between. In germline, CDR1 is SQVTM, CDR2 ANQGSEA. This CDR3 is built from 15 residues. This chain's CDR3 is CSVEGEVGANYGYTF. The CDR3 DNA follows: TGCAGCGTTGAAGGCGAGGTTGGGGCTAACTATGGCTACACCTTC.

This clonotype has a handful of counts. The chain employs TRBV7-2 and TRBJ2-1, with 9 bases fitting TRBD2. CDR1 and CDR2 (germline): SGHTA, FQGNSA. CDR3 length: 14 residues. J lost 7 bases, V lost 7 bases, and 8 bases had no gene match. The CDR3 DNA reads as TGTGCCAGCAAACTAGCGGGTGCGGGAAATGAGCAGTTCTTC. This encodes CASKLAGAGNEQFF.

The chain is built from TRBV6-1 and TRBJ1-5; D is possibly TRBD1 (5 bases). Germline V lookup: CDR1 MNHNS, CDR2 SASEGT. The CDR3 is 15 residues long. Trimming removed 4 bases at V and 6 bases at J, with 16 bases between. The CDR3 sequence: CASSANIGTFQPQHF. DNA for the CDR3: TGTGCCAGCAGTGCTAACATTGGGACCTTTCAGCCCCAGCATTTT.

This clonotype was counted once. The chain joins TRBV2 to TRBJ2-3, with D possibly matching TRBD2 (6 bases). Germline lookup yields CDR1 SNHLY and CDR2 FYNNEI. This CDR3 has 15 amino acids. V was trimmed by 7 bases and J by 4 bases, leaving 18 bases between them. The CDR3: CASTTPGRGADTQYF. CDR3 in DNA: TGTGCCAGCACCACGCCGGGCCGCGGGGCAGATACGCAGTATTTT.

The table lists this clonotype with a few counts. The chain employs TRBV5-1 and TRBJ2-5; 15 bases fit TRBD2. Germline trimming cut 4 bases from V and 4 bases from J; bases unmatched to any gene: 2. This CDR3 contains 15 residues. Germline CDR1 reads SGHRS; CDR2 reads YFSETQ. CDR3 DNA: TGCGCCAGCAGCGAGGGACTAGCGGGAGGAGAGACCCAGTACTTC. It yields the protein CASSEGLAGGETQYF. Full variable domain (rest looked up from reference TRBV5-1 and TRBJ2-5): KAGVTQTPRYLIKTRGQQVTLSCSPISGHRSVSWYQQTPGQGLQFLFEYFSETQRNKGNFPGRFSGRQFSNSRSEMNVSTLELGDSALYLCASSEGLAGGETQYFGPGTRLLVL.

V gene TRBV10-3 combines with J gene TRBJ1-5; D unresolved. V lost 2 bases, J lost 3 bases, and 5 bases lay in between. There are 13 residues in the CDR3. CDR1 ENHRY and CDR2 SYGVKD come from the germline V gene. This CDR3 is CAISEQPNQPQHF. The CDR3 nucleotides are TGTGCCATCAGTGAGCAGCCCAATCAGCCCCAGCATTTT.

Many counts were recorded for this clonotype. V usage is TRBV6-5 and J usage is TRBJ2-7; D is unresolved. Germline CDR1 is MNHEY and CDR2 is SVGAGI. Trimming took off 0 bases at V and 2 bases at J, with 8 bases between the two ends. The CDR3 loop spans 14 amino acids. The CDR3 loop is CASSYSVPPYEQYF. The CDR3 DNA reads TGTGCCAGCAGTTACTCAGTCCCTCCCTACGAGCAGTACTTC.

The V call is TRBV3-1, the J call TRBJ2-1, with TRBD2 matching 13 bases. The V and J ends lost 0 bases and 4 bases, in that order; junction bases with no gene match: 6. CDR1 is LGHDT and CDR2 is YNNKEL in the germline V gene (reference sequence). The CDR3 extends over 18 amino acids. CDR3 residues: CASSQELAGGFRYNEQFF. The CDR3 DNA reads TGTGCCAGCAGCCAAGAACTAGCGGGAGGGTTTAGGTACAATGAGCAGTTCTTC.

This clonotype came up a few times. The V and J genes are TRBV7-8 and TRBJ1-1, with 7 positions matching TRBD1. Germline assignment: CDR1 SGHVS and CDR2 FQNEAQ. Germline trimming cut 4 bases from V and 7 bases from J; bases unmatched to any gene: 6. There are 13 residues in the CDR3. CDR3 nucleotides: TGTGCCAGCAGCTCCGGGACAGCTTTTGAAGCTTTCTTT. Translating it yields CASSSGTAFEAFF.

On this clonotype: A read error may explain this, as a much larger clone is one base away. The chain joins TRBV10-3 to TRBJ2-3; 8 nucleotides align to TRBD1. The CDR3 covers 13 residues. Germline CDR1 ENHRY, CDR2 SYGVKD. CDR3 in amino acids: CAIRQGGTGTQYF. As DNA, the CDR3 is TGTGCCATCAGACAGGGTGGGACAGGTACGCAGTATTTT.

V is TRBV29-1 and J is TRBJ1-2; 8 positions match TRBD1. The CDR3 has 13 residues. The germline CDR1 and CDR2 sequences are SQVTM and ANQGSEA. V lost 6 bases, J lost 6 bases, and 9 bases stayed unmatched. In DNA form, the CDR3 reads TGCAGCGTACCCTGGGACAGGAACCATGGCTACACCTTC. As protein: CSVPWDRNHGYTF. Based on the CDR3 plus reference TRBV29-1 and TRBJ1-2, the full variable domain is SAVISQKPSRDICQRGTSLTIQCQVDSQVTMMFWYRQQPGQSLTLIATANQGSEATYESGFVIDKFPISRPNLTFSTLTVSNMSPEDSSIYLCSVPWDRNHGYTFGSGTRLTVV.

A few counts support this clonotype. The chain joins TRBV6-2 or TRBV6-3 to TRBJ2-2; 7 nucleotides align to TRBD1. This CDR3 contains 15 residues. Looked up from germline, CDR1 is MNHEY and CDR2 is SVGEGT. V dropped 7 bases and J dropped 0; count of bases not matched to a gene: 5. In DNA form, the CDR3 reads TGTGCCAGCAAAAGGGACAGAACGAACACCGGGGAGCTGTTTTTT. It translates to CASKRDRTNTGELFF.

This clonotype was recorded only once. The chain recombines TRBV29-1 with TRBJ2-3; D is uncertain. The V and J ends lost 0 bases and 3 bases respectively, with 10 bases between them. CDR1 is SQVTM, CDR2 ANQGSEA, per germline. This CDR3 has 14 amino acids. The CDR3 DNA reads TGCAGCGTTGAAGATCGACTGGGAACAGATACGCAGTATTTT. Translation: CSVEDRLGTDTQYF.

This rearrangement joins TRBV28 to TRBJ1-1; 7 nucleotides agree with TRBD1. This CDR3 contains 13 residues. With V trimmed by 4 bases and J by 6 bases, 5 bases remained unmatched. The germline gives CDR1 MDHEN, CDR2 SYDVKM. This CDR3 reads CASSWRGPAEAFF. CDR3 bases: TGTGCCAGCAGTTGGAGGGGGCCGGCTGAAGCTTTCTTT.

V gene TRBV3-1 combines with J gene TRBJ1-4; tentatively, D is TRBD1 (6 bases). Germline V lookup: CDR1 LGHDT, CDR2 YNNKEL (reference sequence). CDR3 length: 16 amino acids. The V gene lost 4 bases and the J gene lost 0 bases, with 12 bases spanning the gap. The CDR3 region is CASSLQGGSTNEKLFF. For the CDR3, the DNA is TGTGCCAGCAGCCTACAGGGAGGGTCAACTAATGAAAAACTGTTTTTT.

On this clonotype: A read error may account for a junction end that differs from germline. The J gene is TRBJ2-4, the V gene TRBV2; 9 bases line up with TRBD2. CDR1 and CDR2 (germline): SNHLY, FYNNEI. This CDR3 spans 14 amino acids. CDR3 coding DNA: TGTGCCAGCAGTCGGGGACTAGCCAAAAGCATTCAGTACTTC. It codes for CASSRGLAKSIQYF.

This clonotype was counted ten times or more. The CDR3 DNA reads as TGCAGCGTTACGACAGGGGCTGGGGCCAACGTCCTGACTTTC. Translation gives CSVTTGAGANVLTF. The chain combines TRBV29-1 with TRBJ2-6, with TRBD1 matching 8 bases. Germline V lookup: CDR1 SQVTM, CDR2 ANQGSEA. Losses at the gene ends were 5 bases for V and 2 bases for J; bases not matched to a gene: 2. The CDR3 runs 14 residues.

This clonotype was observed at least ten times. The rearrangement uses TRBV6-6 and TRBJ2-7, with TRBD1 matching 8 bases. The junction had 8 bases not matched to a gene; V was cut back by 2 bases and J by 2 bases. This CDR3 is 16 amino acids long. Germline assignment: CDR1 MNHNY and CDR2 SVGAGI (reference sequence). Written as DNA, the CDR3 is TGTGCCAGCAGTTACCAACCGGGACAGGAAACCTACGAGCAGTACTTC. Its translation: CASSYQPGQETYEQYF.

The CDR3 protein is CSARPSRARSNQPQHF. The CDR3, as DNA: TGCAGTGCTAGACCTTCTAGGGCCCGTAGCAATCAGCCCCAGCATTTT. The chain uses TRBV20-1 and TRBJ1-5, with unresolved D. The germline V gene has CDR1 DFQATT and CDR2 SNEGSKA (reference sequence). CDR3 length equals 16 residues. V dropped 2 bases and J dropped 0 bases, with 14 bases sitting between them.

The chain combines TRBV4-1 with TRBJ1-2, with D perhaps matching TRBD1 (6 bases). The germline CDR1 and CDR2 sequences are MGHRA and YSYEKL. The CDR3 is 15 amino acids. Trimming shortened V by 4 bases and J by 3 bases, and 15 bases separated the two germline ends. CDR3 nucleotide sequence: TGCGCCAGCAGCCCCACGGGGGGCAGGGACTATGGCTACACCTTC. It codes for CASSPTGGRDYGYTF.

The table lists this clonotype with a few counts. J is TRBJ1-5 and V is TRBV14, with TRBD1 as a possible D gene (6 bases). Per the germline V gene, CDR1 is SGHDN and CDR2 is FVKESK. Trimming took off 0 bases at V and 2 bases at J, with 11 bases between the two ends. The CDR3 runs to 16 residues. CDR3 bases: TGTGCCAGCAGCCAAGATATGGACAGAGGCAATCAGCCCCAGCATTTT. Encoded protein: CASSQDMDRGNQPQHF.